The 27 T cell receptor beta chains below come from one sample, sequenced in a study of CD8 T cells in Susac syndrome. RNA was extracted with the RNeasy kit, and a quantity of about 0.5 to 1 ug was reverse transcribed using random hexamers. Using its own MiXCR run on the immunoSEQ multiplex PCR reads, TCRdb lists one record per CDR3 protein. This table holds about 190,000 distinct CDR3 sequences, around 95% found once. Specimen: CD4+ T cells from PBMCs. The receptor set was obtained from a human donor in good health.

V is TRBV27 and J is TRBJ1-1; 7 positions agree with TRBD1. CDR3 length: 14 amino acids. Germline assignment: CDR1 MNHEY and CDR2 SMNVEV (reference sequence). V trimming: 6 bases; J trimming: 0 bases; junction bases outside the gene matches: 4. The CDR3 loop is CASSRGDMNTEAFF. DNA for the CDR3: TGTGCCAGCAGCAGGGGGGACATGAACACTGAAGCTTTCTTT.

V gene TRBV20-1 combines with J gene TRBJ2-5; 10 bases fit TRBD1. From germline, CDR1 is DFQATT and CDR2 SNEGSKA (reference sequence). The V and J ends lost 3 bases and 7 bases, in that order; junction bases with no gene match: 5. This CDR3 is 13 amino acids long. CDR3 in DNA: TGCAGTGCTAGGGGGACAGGGGAAGGGACCCAGTACTTC. It specifies CSARGTGEGTQYF.

The chain combines TRBV20-1 with TRBJ1-2; D gene ambiguous. The CDR3 totals 13 residues. Between the trimmed V and J ends, which lost 0 bases and 6 bases, there was a span of 11 bases. The germline V gene encodes CDR1 DFQATT and CDR2 SNEGSKA (reference sequence). CDR3 nucleotides: TGCAGTGCTAGAGATTGGACCGGACATGGCTACACCTTC. This encodes CSARDWTGHGYTF.

This rearrangement joins TRBV29-1 to TRBJ1-2; weak D call: TRBD1 (5 bases). Germline-derived CDR1 and CDR2 are SQVTM and ANQGSEA. V lost 0 bases and J 8 bases, leaving 10 bases between the germline ends. The CDR3 has 12 residues. For the CDR3, the DNA is TGCAGCGTTGAAGATCCGGGGGAGGGCTACACCTTC. Translation: CSVEDPGEGYTF.

This clonotype has just one count. The chain recombines TRBV4-2 with TRBJ2-3; TRBD2 agrees at 13 bases. The CDR3 loop spans 17 amino acids. Germline V lookup: CDR1 LGHNA, CDR2 YNFKEQ. V shed 1 base, J shed 4 bases, and the junction held 5 bases outside the gene matches. The CDR3 coding sequence is TGTGCCAGCAGCCAAGGGGTCACTAGCGGGAGGGCAGATACGCAGTATTTT. Translated: CASSQGVTSGRADTQYF.

This chain joins TRBV5-4 and TRBJ2-3, with TRBD2 matching 8 bases. The CDR3 runs 15 residues. From germline, CDR1 is SGHNT and CDR2 YYREEE (reference sequence). J was trimmed by 4 bases and V by 4 bases; bases with no gene match: 8. The DNA for the CDR3 is TGTGCCAGCAGCGGGAAAACGACTAGCGCAGATACGCAGTATTTT. It specifies CASSGKTTSADTQYF.

This sequence joins TRBV20-1 and TRBJ2-1; 10 nucleotides line up with TRBD2. The V and J ends lost 5 bases and 2 bases, in that order; junction bases with no gene match: 3. Germline assignment: CDR1 DFQATT and CDR2 SNEGSKA (reference sequence). The CDR3 contains 14 residues. Here the CDR3 reads CSAPGLAAYNEQFF. CDR3 bases: TGCAGTGCTCCTGGACTAGCGGCCTACAATGAGCAGTTCTTC.

The chain couples TRBV9 to TRBJ2-7; D gene ambiguous. CDR3 length: 14 amino acids. V was clipped by 0 bases and J by 1 base, with 8 bases between them. Per germline, CDR1 SGDLS and CDR2 YYNGEE. The CDR3 nucleotides are TGTGCCAGCAGCGTAGATCCGGATTCCTACGAGCAGTACGTC. Its protein product is CASSVDPDSYEQYV.

The V call is TRBV14, the J call TRBJ1-2; no clear D. Trimming removed 0 bases from V and 3 bases from J, with 8 bases in between. The CDR3 is 14 amino acids. CDR1 is SGHDN, CDR2 FVKESK, per germline. The CDR3 DNA reads TGTGCCAGCAGCCAAGAGAGGGCTTACTATGGCTACACCTTC. Translated, it gives CASSQERAYYGYTF. Full variable domain (rest looked up from reference TRBV14 and TRBJ1-2): EAGVTQFPSHSVIEKGQTVTLRCDPISGHDNLYWYRRVMGKEIKFLLHFVKESKQDESGMPNNRFLAERTGGTYSTLKVQPAELEDSGVYFCASSQERAYYGYTFGSGTRLTVV.

The gene calls are TRBV3-1 and TRBJ2-2; D may be TRBD1 or TRBD2 (5 bases each). This CDR3 spans 16 amino acids. V was pared by 2 bases and J by 7 bases, with 17 bases between. Germline lookup yields CDR1 LGHDT and CDR2 YNNKEL (reference sequence). The CDR3 loop reads CASSQPPRGLVGELFF. Here the CDR3 DNA reads TGTGCCAGCAGCCAACCCCCTCGGGGCCTGGTCGGGGAGCTGTTTTTT.

The chain carries TRBV30 and TRBJ2-5, with TRBD2 as a possible D gene (5 bases). Trimming removed 2 bases from V and 5 bases from J, with 21 bases in between. The CDR3 contains 16 residues. Germline V lookup: CDR1 GTSNPN, CDR2 SVGIG (reference sequence). CDR3 loop: CAWSIGVRTRQETQYF. The DNA of the CDR3 is TGTGCCTGGAGTATCGGGGTGCGGACTCGTCAGGAGACCCAGTACTTC. Variable domain in full (rest from reference TRBV30 and TRBJ2-5): SQTIHQWPATLVQPVGSPLSLECTVEGTSNPNLYWYRQAAGRGLQLLFYSVGIGQISSEVPQNLSASRPQDRQFILSSKKLLLSDSGFYLCAWSIGVRTRQETQYFGPGTRLLVL.

This clonotype has only one observation. The rearrangement uses TRBV28 and TRBJ2-5; D possibly corresponds to TRBD1 (6 bases). The germline gives CDR1 MDHEN, CDR2 SYDVKM. Trimming removed 2 bases at V and 2 bases at J, with 15 bases between. There are 16 residues in the CDR3. Written as DNA, the CDR3 is TGTGCCAGCAGTTTACAGGGCAGGGGCCCACAAGAGACCCAGTACTTC. It yields the protein CASSLQGRGPQETQYF.

CDR3 DNA: TGCAGTGCTAGAGGAGACAGGGACCCCTACGAGCAGTACGTC. Amino acid sequence: CSARGDRDPYEQYV. The genes are TRBV20-1 and TRBJ2-7; 7 bases match TRBD1. The junction had 5 bases not matched to a gene; V was cut back by 1 base and J by 2 bases. The length of the CDR3 is 14 residues. Germline CDR1 reads DFQATT; CDR2 reads SNEGSKA (reference sequence).

The CDR3 spells CATSRDRGGYEQYF. The CDR3 DNA reads as TGTGCCACCAGCAGAGATAGGGGTGGTTACGAGCAGTACTTC. V gene TRBV15 combines with J gene TRBJ2-7, with a possible D match to TRBD1 (5 bases). This CDR3 has 14 residues. The V and J ends lost 0 bases and 4 bases respectively, with 10 bases between them. Germline CDR1 reads LNHNV; CDR2 reads YYDKDF (reference sequence).

This chain connects TRBV15 to TRBJ2-5; D not certain. CDR1 and CDR2 from the germline V gene are LNHNV and YYDKDF (reference sequence). V dropped 5 bases and J dropped 4 bases, with 8 bases sitting between them. The CDR3 consists of 12 residues. In DNA form, the CDR3 reads TGTGCCACCAGCGGGATCCTAGAGACCCAGTACTTC. It translates to CATSGILETQYF.

The CDR3 here is CSALTSGNTDTQYF. The DNA of the CDR3 is TGCAGTGCTTTGACTAGCGGTAACACAGATACGCAGTATTTT. The chain employs TRBV20-1 and TRBJ2-3, with 9 nucleotides matching TRBD2. With V trimmed by 5 bases and J by 2 bases, 5 bases remained unmatched. The CDR3 covers 14 residues. Germline-derived CDR1 and CDR2 are DFQATT and SNEGSKA (reference sequence).

This clonotype was seen a single time. The J gene is TRBJ1-2, the V gene TRBV7-9; D perhaps matches TRBD1 (5 bases). The CDR3 sequence is 14 residues long. Germline lookup yields CDR1 SEHNR and CDR2 FQNEAQ (reference sequence). V lost 1 base, J lost 4 bases, and 10 bases lay in between. The CDR3 reads CASSLGGEGYGYTF. CDR3 bases: TGTGCCAGCAGCTTAGGAGGGGAAGGCTATGGCTACACCTTC.

The table lists this clonotype with a few counts. The chain joins TRBV12-3 or TRBV12-4 to TRBJ1-1; no reliable D call. CDR3 length: 13 amino acids. With 3 bases removed from V and 1 base from J, the gap between germline ends came to 6 bases. CDR3 residues: CASSFAGNTEAFF. CDR3 nucleotide sequence: TGTGCCAGCAGTTTTGCAGGGAACACTGAAGCTTTCTTT.

V usage is TRBV29-1 and J usage is TRBJ1-2; TRBD1 agrees at 7 bases. From germline, CDR1 is SQVTM and CDR2 ANQGSEA. V lost 0 bases to trimming and J lost 8 bases; unmatched junction nucleotides: 3. The CDR3 is 12 residues long. The CDR3 protein is CSVEDLGGGYTF. The CDR3 DNA reads TGCAGCGTTGAAGATCTAGGGGGCGGCTACACCTTC.

The chain recombines TRBV7-9 with TRBJ1-2; TRBD1 might be the D (6 bases). Germline CDR1 SEHNR, CDR2 FQNEAQ (reference sequence). The CDR3 covers 15 residues. With 5 bases removed from V and 2 bases from J, the gap between germline ends came to 15 bases. In DNA form, the CDR3 reads TGTGCCAGCAGCCCCCCGGGCAGGGGAAACTATGGCTACACCTTC. It yields the protein CASSPPGRGNYGYTF.

The rearrangement uses TRBV28 and TRBJ2-1; 15 bases agree with TRBD2. This CDR3 contains 17 residues. Germline V CDR1 and CDR2: MDHEN, SYDVKM. The ends lost 10 bases at V and 7 bases at J; junction bases unmatched: 14. The CDR3 region has the DNA TGTGCCACCCACCGGACTAGCGGGAGGGCGAGACGGAATGAGCAGTTCTTC. Its translation is CATHRTSGRARRNEQFF.

The chain combines TRBV20-1 with TRBJ1-2; D ambiguous. The length of the CDR3 is 13 residues. Per the germline V gene, CDR1 is DFQATT and CDR2 is SNEGSKA (reference sequence). V dropped 0 bases and J dropped 8 bases, with 13 bases sitting between them. The CDR3 region is CSARDRPGQGYTF. The CDR3 bases are TGCAGTGCTAGAGATCGGCCAGGCCAGGGCTACACCTTC.

The chain recombines TRBV29-1 with TRBJ2-1; 9 bases match TRBD1. Germline V lookup: CDR1 SQVTM, CDR2 ANQGSEA. The CDR3 spans 19 residues. V was pared by 5 bases and J by 0 bases, with 17 bases of the junction left unmatched. CDR3 nucleotide sequence: TGCAGCGTTCACCCGGGACAGGGACGAATGAGGAGCTCCTACAATGAGCAGTTCTTC. It codes for CSVHPGQGRMRSSYNEQFF.

The chain has TRBV12-3 or TRBV12-4 and TRBJ2-5, with no clear D. The CDR3 length is 14 residues. V lost 2 bases and J lost 5, with 12 bases in between. The CDR3 protein is CASSLRGLSETQYF. For the CDR3, the DNA is TGTGCCAGCAGTTTACGTGGGCTCTCGGAGACCCAGTACTTC.

CDR3 loop: CASSPVMAGANVLTF. CDR3 DNA: TGTGCCAGCAGCCCCGTAATGGCTGGGGCCAACGTCCTGACTTTC. The genes are TRBV7-3 and TRBJ2-6; D is undetermined. This CDR3 has 15 amino acids. The V end lost 5 bases, the J end lost 2 bases, and 10 bases lay between the germline ends. The germline CDR1 and CDR2 sequences are SGHTA and FQGTGA. Drawing the rest from reference TRBV7-3 and TRBJ2-6, the complete variable domain is GAGVSQTPSNKVTEKGKYVELRCDPISGHTALYWYRQSLGQGPEFLIYFQGTGAADDSGLPNDRFFAVRPEGSVSTLKIQRTERGDSAVYLCASSPVMAGANVLTFGAGSRLTVL.

The chain joins TRBV20-1 to TRBJ2-1; TRBD2 aligns across 15 bases. Germline trimming cut 0 bases from V and 3 bases from J; bases unmatched to any gene: 9. The CDR3 loop spans 19 amino acids. Germline lookup yields CDR1 DFQATT and CDR2 SNEGSKA (reference sequence). CDR3 in amino acids: CSARDPGLAGGTNYNEQFF. The CDR3 region has the DNA TGCAGTGCTAGAGATCCGGGACTAGCGGGAGGTACCAACTACAATGAGCAGTTCTTC.

The chain links TRBV11-2 to TRBJ1-2; no definite D call. CDR1 is SGHAT, CDR2 FQNNGV, per germline. Trimming removed 2 bases from V and 2 bases from J, with 18 bases in between. The CDR3 is 17 amino acids. The CDR3 loop reads CASSLFGVRTINYGYTF. The CDR3 coding sequence is TGTGCCAGCAGCTTATTCGGAGTCCGGACGATAAACTATGGCTACACCTTC.